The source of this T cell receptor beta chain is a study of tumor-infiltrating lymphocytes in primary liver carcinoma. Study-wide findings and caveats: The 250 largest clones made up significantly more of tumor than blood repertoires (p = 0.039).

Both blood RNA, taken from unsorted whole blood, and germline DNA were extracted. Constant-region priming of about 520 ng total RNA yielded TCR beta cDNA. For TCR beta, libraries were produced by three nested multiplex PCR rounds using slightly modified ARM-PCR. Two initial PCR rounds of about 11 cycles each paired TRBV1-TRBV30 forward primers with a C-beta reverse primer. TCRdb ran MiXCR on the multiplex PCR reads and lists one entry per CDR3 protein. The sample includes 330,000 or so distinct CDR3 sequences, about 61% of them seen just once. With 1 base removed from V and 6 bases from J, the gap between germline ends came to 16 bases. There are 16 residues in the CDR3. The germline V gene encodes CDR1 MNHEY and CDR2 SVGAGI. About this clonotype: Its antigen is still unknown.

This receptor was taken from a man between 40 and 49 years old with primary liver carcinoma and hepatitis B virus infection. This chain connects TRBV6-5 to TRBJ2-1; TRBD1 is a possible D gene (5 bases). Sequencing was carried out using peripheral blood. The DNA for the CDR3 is TGTGCCAGCAGTTACTGGGGCACTGGTACCTGCAATGAGCAGTTCTTC. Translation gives CASSYWGTGTCNEQFF.